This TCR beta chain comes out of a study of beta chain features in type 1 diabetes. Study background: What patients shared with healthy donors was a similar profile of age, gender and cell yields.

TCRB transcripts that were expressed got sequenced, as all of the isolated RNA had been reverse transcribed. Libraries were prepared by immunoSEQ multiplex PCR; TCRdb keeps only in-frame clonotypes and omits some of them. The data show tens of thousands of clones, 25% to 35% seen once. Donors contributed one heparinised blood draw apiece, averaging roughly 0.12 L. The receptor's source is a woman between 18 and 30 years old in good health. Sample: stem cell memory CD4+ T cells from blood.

CDR3 coding DNA: TGTGCCAGTAAGGGGACAGACTTTAATTCACCCCTCCACTTT. It translates to CASKGTDFNSPLHF. The chain combines TRBV19 with TRBJ1-6; 7 bases align to TRBD1. Germline loops: CDR1 LNHDA, CDR2 SQIVND (reference sequence). The ends lost 7 bases at V and 6 bases at J; junction bases unmatched: 6. The CDR3 runs 14 residues.